The next 14 T cell receptor beta chains were all read from a single sample in a study of blood T cell repertoires in COVID-19. This table comes from immunoSEQ multiplex PCR, and its TCRdb copy is limited to in-frame clones, with some not included. The sample holds about 260,000 clones, roughly 88% seen once. The sequencing sample was made of peripheral blood. The receptors stem from a human donor in a cohort sampled during active COVID-19.

Here the CDR3 reads CAISLEYATSGLPGELFF. CDR3 in DNA: TGTGCCATCAGTCTAGAATATGCGACTAGCGGGTTACCCGGGGAGCTGTTTTTT. J is TRBJ2-2 and V is TRBV10-3; 10 bases are a match to TRBD2. Looked up from germline, CDR1 is ENHRY and CDR2 is SYGVKD. The V segment lost 5 bases and the J segment 6 bases; nucleotides outside the gene matches: 15. The CDR3 loop spans 18 amino acids.

The J gene is TRBJ2-7, the V gene TRBV7-2; the D is unclear. Between the trimmed V and J ends, which lost 4 bases and 2 bases, there was a span of 15 bases. CDR1 and CDR2 (germline): SGHTA, FQGNSA. The CDR3 contains 15 residues. The DNA of the CDR3 is TGTGCCAGCAGCTCCCGAGTCTCCGTGCCCTACGAGCAGTACTTC. Translation: CASSSRVSVPYEQYF. Full variable domain (remainder filled in from reference TRBV7-2 and TRBJ2-7): GAGVSQSPSNKVTEKGKDVELRCDPISGHTALYWYRQSLGQGLEFLIYFQGNSAPDKSGLPSDRFSAERTGGSVSTLTIQRTQQEDSAVYLCASSSRVSVPYEQYFGPGTRLTVT.

V and J are TRBV28 and TRBJ2-3; 11 bases map to TRBD2. This CDR3 is 18 amino acids long. J gave up 5 bases and V 6 bases, and 16 bases lay outside the gene matches. Germline V gives CDR1 MDHEN, CDR2 SYDVKM. This chain's CDR3 is CASRDRRLAGRILDTQYF. CDR3 bases: TGTGCCAGCAGAGACCGACGACTAGCGGGAAGAATTCTAGATACGCAGTATTTT. The whole variable domain, filled in from reference TRBV28 and TRBJ2-3, reads DVKVTQSSRYLVKRTGEKVFLECVQDMDHENMFWYRQDPGLGLRLIYFSYDVKMKEKGDIPEGYSVSREKKERFSLILESASTNQTSMYLCASRDRRLAGRILDTQYFGPGTRLTVL.

Concerning this clone itself: The sample has other DNA sequences that encode this CDR3 too. This sequence joins TRBV19 and TRBJ1-1; TRBD1 might be the D (6 bases). Germline assignment: CDR1 LNHDA and CDR2 SQIVND (reference sequence). Trimming stripped 4 bases from V and 1 base from J, with 7 bases between. The CDR3 spans 13 residues. CDR3 loop: CASSTTGNTEAFF. CDR3 nucleotide sequence: TGTGCCAGTAGTACGACAGGGAACACTGAAGCTTTCTTT.

In this sample, this clone turned up a few times. The CDR3 DNA follows: TGTGCCAGCAGTGAAGGCCCTCTAATCTCTGGAAACACCATATATTTT. Amino acids: CASSEGPLISGNTIYF. The J gene is TRBJ1-3, the V gene TRBV6-1; D uncertain. The CDR3 has 16 amino acids. Germline CDR1 MNHNS, CDR2 SASEGT. Trimming cost V 1 base and J 0 bases, with 10 bases left between them.

V gene TRBV3-1 (or the pseudogene TRBV3-2) combines with J gene TRBJ2-7; D is unclear. CDR3 size: 13 residues. Between the trimmed V and J ends, which lost 3 bases and 2 bases, there was a span of 8 bases. Germline-derived CDR1 and CDR2 are LGHDT and YNNKEL (reference sequence). CDR3 protein: CASSQKLTYEQYF. The CDR3 DNA is TGTGCCAGCAGCCAGAAACTAACCTACGAGCAGTACTTC.

V is TRBV30 and J is TRBJ2-7; D ambiguous. Per the germline V gene, CDR1 is GTSNPN and CDR2 is SVGIG (reference sequence). This CDR3 has 13 amino acids. Trimming shortened V by 8 bases and J by 2 bases, and 16 bases separated the two germline ends. The CDR3: CAGDQVQAYEQYF. CDR3 bases: TGTGCCGGGGATCAGGTGCAAGCCTACGAGCAGTACTTC. Full variable domain (rest looked up from reference TRBV30 and TRBJ2-7): SQTIHQWPATLVQPVGSPLSLECTVEGTSNPNLYWYRQAAGRGLQLLFYSVGIGQISSEVPQNLSASRPQDRQFILSSKKLLLSDSGFYLCAGDQVQAYEQYFGPGTRLTVT.

This clone has a handful of counts. The rearrangement links TRBV6-2 or TRBV6-3 to TRBJ1-2, with 12 bases aligning to TRBD1. CDR1 and CDR2 (germline): MNHEY, SVGEGT. CDR3 length equals 17 residues. V gave up 6 bases and J gave up 0 bases; unmatched junction bases: 8. DNA of the CDR3: TGTGCCAGCAGCCCACCGGGACAGGGGGCGACTAACTATGGCTACACCTTC. Translated: CASSPPGQGATNYGYTF.

The rearrangement joins TRBV29-1 to TRBJ2-3, with D possibly being TRBD2 (5 bases). Trimming cost V 5 bases and J 8 bases, with 17 bases left between them. Per germline, CDR1 SQVTM and CDR2 ANQGSEA. The CDR3 consists of 13 residues. For the CDR3, the DNA is TGCAGCGTTACACCAACTCGGGGATCTACGCAGTATTTT. Protein product: CSVTPTRGSTQYF.

The chain links TRBV3-1 (or the pseudogene TRBV3-2) to TRBJ2-1; D is perhaps TRBD2 (6 bases). This CDR3 has 15 amino acids. Germline V gives CDR1 LGHDT, CDR2 YNNKEL (reference sequence). Trimming left V 3 bases short and J 5 bases short, with 14 bases between. In nucleotides, the CDR3 is TGTGCCAGCAGCCATCTAGCGATGGAGAACAATGAGCAGTTCTTC. Translation gives CASSHLAMENNEQFF.

The V gene is TRBV5-1, the J gene TRBJ2-6; D call uncertain. The length of the CDR3 is 17 residues. Germline V gene sequence: CDR1 SGHRS, CDR2 YFSETQ. With 5 bases removed from V and 0 bases from J, the gap between germline ends came to 15 bases. CDR3 sequence (DNA): TGCGCCAGCAGTTTTGGGCAGTCCCGCTCTGGGGCCAACGTCCTGACTTTC. Its translation: CASSFGQSRSGANVLTF.

The chain links TRBV6-1 to TRBJ1-5, with D unresolved. V dropped 2 bases and J dropped 6 bases, with 5 bases sitting between them. CDR1 MNHNS and CDR2 SASEGT come from the germline V gene. The CDR3 length is 12 residues. The chain's CDR3 is CASSELAQPQHF. The CDR3 nucleotides read TGTGCCAGCAGTGAACTGGCTCAGCCCCAGCATTTT.

This rearrangement joins TRBV5-1 to TRBJ2-5; 7 nucleotides match TRBD2. The V segment lost 0 bases and the J segment 3 bases; nucleotides outside the gene matches: 5. CDR1 SGHRS and CDR2 YFSETQ come from the germline V gene. The CDR3 contains 15 residues. The CDR3 DNA follows: TGCGCCAGCAGCTTGGGCGGGAGCGTGAAAGAGACCCAGTACTTC. Translation gives CASSLGGSVKETQYF. The entire variable domain, with the rest obtained from reference TRBV5-1 and TRBJ2-5, is as follows: KAGVTQTPRYLIKTRGQQVTLSCSPISGHRSVSWYQQTPGQGLQFLFEYFSETQRNKGNFPGRFSGRQFSNSRSEMNVSTLELGDSALYLCASSLGGSVKETQYFGPGTRLLVL.

The V gene is TRBV3-1 (or the pseudogene TRBV3-2), the J gene TRBJ1-4, with 7 bases lining up with TRBD1. CDR1 is LGHDT and CDR2 is YNNKEL in the germline V gene (reference sequence). The ends lost 4 bases at V and 6 bases at J; junction bases unmatched: 8. The CDR3 has 15 residues. The CDR3 DNA sequence: TGTGCCAGCAGCCTACGACAGGGAATCCATGAAAAACTGTTTTTT. Protein: CASSLRQGIHEKLFF.